The 6 T cell receptor beta chains below come from one sample, sequenced in a study of T cells after yellow fever vaccination. TCRdb called the 5' RACE reads again in MiXCR, with one record for every CDR3 protein. The table records 95,000 to 100,000 distinct CDR3 sequences, under 6.5% of them present only once. Here the sequenced sample was CD8+ T cells sorted from PBMCs, taken 10 days after the yellow fever booster vaccination. The source of these receptors is a young man who received the YFV17D yellow fever vaccine.

The CDR3 DNA sequence: TGTGCCAGTAGTGGGAAGGGACCCCTTGGACCAGATACGCAGTATTTT. Residues: CASSGKGPLGPDTQYF. The rearrangement joins TRBV19 to TRBJ2-3; TRBD1 or TRBD2 may be the D gene (5 bases each). CDR1 is LNHDA, CDR2 SQIVND, per germline (reference sequence). CDR3 length: 16 amino acids. V was shortened by 5 bases and J by 4 bases, with 19 bases between the two germline ends.

This clonotype appeared a few times. The chain couples TRBV6-5 to TRBJ1-2; the D is unclear. This CDR3 has 13 amino acids. The germline V gene has CDR1 MNHEY and CDR2 SVGAGI. V was shortened by 2 bases and J by 6 bases, with 10 bases between the two germline ends. CDR3 sequence: CASSYRIGDGYTF. CDR3 DNA sequence: TGTGCCAGCAGTTACAGGATCGGGGATGGCTACACCTTC.

This clonotype was observed at least ten times. The chain carries TRBV28 and TRBJ2-7; D perhaps matches TRBD2 (6 bases). Germline values: CDR1 MDHEN, CDR2 SYDVKM. There are 13 residues in the CDR3. V gave up 11 bases and J gave up 0 bases, with 14 bases separating them. The CDR3 reads CAAWRDGSYEQYF. The CDR3, as DNA: TGTGCCGCTTGGAGGGACGGCTCCTACGAGCAGTACTTC.

The V call is TRBV9, the J call TRBJ2-1; D is undetermined. Germline values: CDR1 SGDLS, CDR2 YYNGEE. Trimming removed 4 bases at V and 8 bases at J, with 7 bases between. The CDR3 contains 11 residues. The CDR3 DNA reads as TGTGCCAGCAGCCTCGGCTATGAGCAGTTCTTC. Translated: CASSLGYEQFF.

The chain carries TRBV5-4 and TRBJ2-2, with TRBD2 matching over 10 bases. Germline V gives CDR1 SGHNT, CDR2 YYREEE (reference sequence). The CDR3 runs to 16 residues. V lost 5 bases and J lost 6; bases outside the gene matches: 10. This chain's CDR3 is CASRPSERGGPGELFF. The CDR3 coding sequence is TGTGCCAGCAGACCTAGCGAGCGGGGGGGCCCCGGGGAGCTGTTTTTT.

There are a few counts of this clonotype. The chain combines TRBV4-1 with TRBJ1-3, with 7 bases fitting TRBD1. The CDR3 loop spans 15 amino acids. Trimming removed 5 bases from V and 4 bases from J; junction bases left unmatched: 8. Germline lookup yields CDR1 MGHRA and CDR2 YSYEKL. Here the CDR3 DNA reads TGCGCCAGCAGCTATAGGGGGCAAGAGGGAAACACCATATATTTT. It encodes CASSYRGQEGNTIYF.